This paragraph covers one TCR beta chain sequence. Its antigen remains unidentified. This record belongs to a study of PD-1 blockade in classical Hodgkin lymphoma. Overall study findings and caveats: Patients starting nivolumab under 1 year after ASCT were excluded. Similar baseline diversity was found in complete responders and newly diagnosed patients.

Some clones are missing from TCRdb's copy, which holds only in-frame ones; the method was immunoSEQ multiplex PCR. The sample shows approximately 44,000 clones, 66% of them seen only once. With 0 bases clipped from V and 7 bases from J, the junction kept 5 bases outside the gene matches. The CDR3 loop spans 14 amino acids. From germline, CDR1 is GTSNPN and CDR2 SVGIG (reference sequence). The time point was: cycle 4 day 1 (C4D1), after more than five weeks of nivolumab. Relapse was seen in all patients after autologous stem cell transplantation, and brentuximab vedotin exposure was variable. The sample consisted of peripheral blood mononuclear cells (PBMCs), taken before the fourth cycle of nivolumab. The chain joins TRBV30 to TRBJ2-4; 8 bases line up with TRBD2. The TCR was taken from a human donor with classical Hodgkin lymphoma. CDR3 in amino acids: CAWSVAGGGNIQYF. The CDR3, as DNA: TGTGCCTGGAGTGTAGCCGGCGGGGGGAACATTCAGTACTTC.